The 2 T cell receptor beta chains below come from one sample, sequenced in a study of cytomegalovirus exposure and HLA in healthy donors. The PCR contained 60 Vbeta and 13 Jbeta primers. Libraries were prepared by immunoSEQ multiplex PCR; TCRdb keeps only in-frame clonotypes and omits some of them. The sample has more than 150,000 clones, 65% to 85% seen once. The sequencing sample was made of PBMCs. These receptors were obtained from a girl between 10 and 17 years old in good health and CMV-seropositive.

The chain carries TRBV28 and TRBJ2-7; TRBD1 matches 10 bases. The J segment lost 7 bases and the V segment lost 5 bases, leaving 17 bases of the junction unmatched. The CDR3 has 17 residues. Germline CDR1 and CDR2: MDHEN and SYDVKM. CDR3 sequence (DNA): TGTGCCAGCAGTAAACCGGGACAGGGGCCTACGGGTAGAGAGCAGTACTTC. Translating it yields CASSKPGQGPTGREQYF. Together with reference TRBV28 and TRBJ2-7, the CDR3 gives the full variable domain: DVKVTQSSRYLVKRTGEKVFLECVQDMDHENMFWYRQDPGLGLRLIYFSYDVKMKEKGDIPEGYSVSREKKERFSLILESASTNQTSMYLCASSKPGQGPTGREQYFGPGTRLTVT.

This clone was recorded a few times. The chain has TRBV7-2 and TRBJ2-7, with D hard to call. With 1 base removed from V and 0 bases from J, the gap between germline ends came to 7 bases. Germline CDR1 reads SGHTA; CDR2 reads FQGNSA. The CDR3 is 14 amino acids. DNA of the CDR3: TGTGCCAGCAGCTTAGGGTACAGCTCCTACGAGCAGTACTTC. It specifies CASSLGYSSYEQYF.